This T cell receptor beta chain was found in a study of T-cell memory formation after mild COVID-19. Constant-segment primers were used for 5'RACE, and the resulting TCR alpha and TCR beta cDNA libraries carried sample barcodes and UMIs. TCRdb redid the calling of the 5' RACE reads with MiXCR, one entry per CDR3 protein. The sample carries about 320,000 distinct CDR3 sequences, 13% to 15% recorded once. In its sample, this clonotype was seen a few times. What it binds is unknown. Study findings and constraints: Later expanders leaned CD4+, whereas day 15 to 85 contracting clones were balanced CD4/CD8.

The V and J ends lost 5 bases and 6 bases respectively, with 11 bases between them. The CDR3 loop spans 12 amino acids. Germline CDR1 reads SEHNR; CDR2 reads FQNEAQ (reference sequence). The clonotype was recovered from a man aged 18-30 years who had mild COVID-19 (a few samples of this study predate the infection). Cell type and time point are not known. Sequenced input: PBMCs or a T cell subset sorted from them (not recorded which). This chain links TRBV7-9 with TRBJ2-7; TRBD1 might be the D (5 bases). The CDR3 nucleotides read TGTGCCAGCAGCAGGGGCGTGGGCGAGCAGTACTTC. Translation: CASSRGVGEQYF.